This TCR beta chain is drawn from a study of spatial heterogeneity in lung cancer. Overall study findings and caveats: How many expanded intratumoral alpha and beta TCRs were present tracked the tumor mutation count, which was a count of nonsynonymous mutations.

This clonotype appeared many times. Its specificity is unknown. Germline-derived CDR1 and CDR2 are MNHEY and SMNVEV (reference sequence). The CDR3 totals 15 residues. The trim removed 5 bases at V and 2 bases at J, leaving 6 bases unmatched. The time point: sample taken at primary tumor resection. Each molecule of TCR cDNA was tagged with one unique molecular identifier. In TCRdb, the 5' RACE reads were re-called with MiXCR into one record per CDR3 protein. The data contain 9,500 or so distinct CDR3 sequences, roughly an eighth of them singletons. This TCR derives from a male donor with early-stage non-small cell lung cancer. The V gene is TRBV27, the J gene TRBJ2-3; 8 nucleotides agree with TRBD1. The sequencing used lung tumor tissue, collected at surgery. This chain's CDR3 is CASSQETGATDTQYF. The CDR3 coding sequence is TGTGCCAGCAGTCAAGAGACAGGGGCCACAGATACGCAGTATTTT.